The count of the clone carrying this T cell receptor (beta chain) is one. Both CD4+ and CD8+ T cells were negatively isolated, and TEMRA cells underwent FACS enrichment. The RNA input was 0.5 to 1 ug, and it was reverse transcribed with random hexamers. Multiplex PCR with immunoSEQ amplified the TCR beta CDR3 across 54 Vbeta and 13 Jbeta. MiXCR was run by TCRdb on the immunoSEQ multiplex PCR reads, yielding one entry per CDR3 protein. The sample includes a few hundred thousand distinct CDR3 sequences, 80% to 95% seen only once; the top ten take around 0.067%. This sample is part of a study of CD8 T cells in Susac syndrome. Germline CDR1 reads LNHDA; CDR2 reads SQIVND (reference sequence). The V and J ends lost 8 bases and 8 bases respectively, with 9 bases between them. The CDR3 is 11 residues long.

The clonotype was recovered from a human donor with multiple sclerosis. This chain links TRBV19 with TRBJ2-2; no definite D call. The sequenced sample consisted of CD4+ T cells from PBMCs. This chain's CDR3 is CASLGRGELFF. CDR3 DNA: TGTGCCAGTCTGGGCCGAGGGGAGCTGTTTTTT.